This T cell receptor (beta chain) derives from a study of T cell responses to AZD1222 COVID-19 vaccine. Measured with immunoSEQ multiplex PCR; TCRdb has only the in-frame clones, and not every one. The data show roughly 120,000 clones, approximately 86% seen once. The CDR3 totals 13 residues. V was clipped by 3 bases and J by 1 base, with 9 bases between them. The germline gives CDR1 DFQATT, CDR2 SNEGSKA (reference sequence). Study observations and caveats: Spike-spanning, vaccine-associated CD4 TCRs were dominant at 160-218 and 743-854. Repertoires in all cases were sampled only once the peak T cell response had passed.

Points on this clone: Its specificity is not known.

The source was peripheral blood, collected on day 0 of AZD1222 vaccination. The genes are TRBV20-1 and TRBJ1-1, with D possibly being TRBD1 (5 bases). The origin of this receptor is an adult in good health. CDR3: CSASRGANTEAFF. The CDR3 DNA follows: TGCAGTGCTAGTCGCGGGGCGAACACTGAAGCTTTCTTT.